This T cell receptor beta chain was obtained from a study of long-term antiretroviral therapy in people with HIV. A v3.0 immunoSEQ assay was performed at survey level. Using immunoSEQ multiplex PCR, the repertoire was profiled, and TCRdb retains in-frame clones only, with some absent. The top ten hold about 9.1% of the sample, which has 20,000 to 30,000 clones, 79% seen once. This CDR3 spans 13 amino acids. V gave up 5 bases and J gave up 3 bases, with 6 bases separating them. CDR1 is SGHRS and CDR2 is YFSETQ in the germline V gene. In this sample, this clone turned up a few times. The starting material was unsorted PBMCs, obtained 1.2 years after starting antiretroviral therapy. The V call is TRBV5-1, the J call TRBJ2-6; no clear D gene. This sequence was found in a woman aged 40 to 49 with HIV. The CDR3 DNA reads TGCGCCAGCAGTCCAGGTGGGGCCAACGTCCTGACTTTC. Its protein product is CASSPGGANVLTF. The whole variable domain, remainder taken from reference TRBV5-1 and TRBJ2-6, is KAGVTQTPRYLIKTRGQQVTLSCSPISGHRSVSWYQQTPGQGLQFLFEYFSETQRNKGNFPGRFSGRQFSNSRSEMNVSTLELGDSALYLCASSPGGANVLTFGAGSRLTVL.